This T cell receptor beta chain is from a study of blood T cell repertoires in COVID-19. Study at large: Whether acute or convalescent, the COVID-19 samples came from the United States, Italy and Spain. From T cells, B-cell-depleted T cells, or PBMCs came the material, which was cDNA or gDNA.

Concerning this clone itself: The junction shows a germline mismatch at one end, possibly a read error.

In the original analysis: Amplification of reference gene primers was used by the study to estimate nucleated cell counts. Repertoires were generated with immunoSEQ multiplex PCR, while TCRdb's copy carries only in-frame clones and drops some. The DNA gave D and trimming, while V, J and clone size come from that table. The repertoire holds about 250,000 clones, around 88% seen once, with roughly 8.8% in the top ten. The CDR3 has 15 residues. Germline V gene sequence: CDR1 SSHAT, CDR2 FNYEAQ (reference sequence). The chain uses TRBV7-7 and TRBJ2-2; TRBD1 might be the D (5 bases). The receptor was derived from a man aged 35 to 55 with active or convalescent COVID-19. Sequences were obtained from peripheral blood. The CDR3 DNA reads TGTGCTAGCAGCTTAGAGGCGGACATGACCGGGGAGCTGTTTTTT. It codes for CASSLEADMTGELFF.